This T cell receptor beta chain was captured by sequencing in a study of T cell clusters in autoimmune cytopenias. This clonotype is called medium-sized based on its frequency. Its specificity is not known. Roughly 40,000 genome equivalents of blood DNA were amplified for TRB. General study points: Active autoimmune hepatitis patients had about 3-fold fewer exclusive TRB clusters than healthy donors. TRB repertoire shifts in secondary cytopenia and chronic lymphocytic leukemia mostly reflected lymphoma, not autoimmunity.

CDR3 size: 13 residues. The germline V gene encodes CDR1 SEHNR and CDR2 FQNEAQ (reference sequence). TRB rearrangements were amplified by touch-down multiplex PCR with mixed TRB-A/B primers. After re-calling the multiplex PCR reads, TCRdb lists one entry per CDR3 protein, DNA absent. The sample has around 2,000 distinct CDR3 sequences; the top ten hold around 50%. The sample was also reused in another study, on T cell repertoires in aging, cancer and after chemotherapy. This second study says: Age-matched healthy donors had significantly more diverse, less clonal blood TCR repertoires than untreated cancer patients.

V usage is TRBV7-9 and J usage is TRBJ2-5; the TRBD1 assignment by TCRdb is unverifiable without DNA. The clonotype was recovered from a human donor with an autoimmune cytopenia or autoimmune hepatitis (not recorded which). The sequenced sample was peripheral blood. CDR3 region: CASTPGQGLPQYF.